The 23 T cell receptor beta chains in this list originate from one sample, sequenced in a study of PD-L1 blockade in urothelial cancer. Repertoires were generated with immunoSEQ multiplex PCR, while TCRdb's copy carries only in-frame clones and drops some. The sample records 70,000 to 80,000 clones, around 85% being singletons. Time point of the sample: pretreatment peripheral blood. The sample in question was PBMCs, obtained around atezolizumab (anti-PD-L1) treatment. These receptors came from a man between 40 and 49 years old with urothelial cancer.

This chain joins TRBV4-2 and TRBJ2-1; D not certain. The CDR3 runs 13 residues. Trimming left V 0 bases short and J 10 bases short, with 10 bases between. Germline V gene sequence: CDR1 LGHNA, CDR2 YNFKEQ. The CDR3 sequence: CASSQEGTDEQFF. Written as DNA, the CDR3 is TGTGCCAGCAGCCAAGAAGGTACAGACGAGCAGTTCTTC.

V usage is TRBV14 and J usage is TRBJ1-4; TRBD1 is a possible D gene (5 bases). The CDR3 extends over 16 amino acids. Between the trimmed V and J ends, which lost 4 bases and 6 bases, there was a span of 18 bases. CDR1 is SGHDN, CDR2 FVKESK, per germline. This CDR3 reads CASSPSWGGDDEKLFF. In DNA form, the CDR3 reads TGTGCCAGCAGCCCCTCTTGGGGAGGGGATGATGAAAAACTGTTTTTT.

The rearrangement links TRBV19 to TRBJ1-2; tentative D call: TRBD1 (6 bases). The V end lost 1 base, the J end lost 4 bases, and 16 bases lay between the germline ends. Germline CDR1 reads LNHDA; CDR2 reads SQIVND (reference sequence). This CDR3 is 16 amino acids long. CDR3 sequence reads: CASSIALNRAGYGYTF. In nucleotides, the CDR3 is TGTGCCAGTAGTATAGCTCTCAACAGGGCCGGCTATGGCTACACCTTC.

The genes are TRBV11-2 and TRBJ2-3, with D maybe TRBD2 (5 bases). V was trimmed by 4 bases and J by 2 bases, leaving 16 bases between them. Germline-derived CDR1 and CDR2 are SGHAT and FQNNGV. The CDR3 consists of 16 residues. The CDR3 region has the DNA TGTGCCAGCAGCTCTGGCTTGGACTTCCTCACAGATACGCAGTATTTT. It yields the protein CASSSGLDFLTDTQYF. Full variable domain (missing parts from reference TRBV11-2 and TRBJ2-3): EAGVAQSPRYKIIEKRQSVAFWCNPISGHATLYWYQQILGQGPKLLIQFQNNGVVDDSQLPKDRFSAERLKGVDSTLKIQPAKLEDSAVYLCASSSGLDFLTDTQYFGPGTRLTVL.

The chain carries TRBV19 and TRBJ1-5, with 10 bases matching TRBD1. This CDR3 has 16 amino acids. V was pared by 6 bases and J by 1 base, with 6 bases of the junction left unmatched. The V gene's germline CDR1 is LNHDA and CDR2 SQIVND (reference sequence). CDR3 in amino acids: CASSVGTGASNQPQHF. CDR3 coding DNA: TGTGCCAGTAGCGTCGGGACAGGGGCAAGCAATCAGCCCCAGCATTTT.

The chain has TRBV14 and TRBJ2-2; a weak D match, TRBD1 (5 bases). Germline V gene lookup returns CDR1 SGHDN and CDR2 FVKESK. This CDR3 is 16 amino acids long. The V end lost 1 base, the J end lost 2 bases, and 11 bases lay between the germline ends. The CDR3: CASSQVVRVNTGELFF. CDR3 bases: TGTGCCAGCAGCCAAGTTGTCAGGGTAAACACCGGGGAGCTGTTTTTT. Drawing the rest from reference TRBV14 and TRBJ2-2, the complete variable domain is EAGVTQFPSHSVIEKGQTVTLRCDPISGHDNLYWYRRVMGKEIKFLLHFVKESKQDESGMPNNRFLAERTGGTYSTLKVQPAELEDSGVYFCASSQVVRVNTGELFFGEGSRLTVL.

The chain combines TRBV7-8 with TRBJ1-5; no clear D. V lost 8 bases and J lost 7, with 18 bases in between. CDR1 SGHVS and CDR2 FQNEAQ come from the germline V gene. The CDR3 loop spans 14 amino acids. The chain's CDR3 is CASGLGNSAQPQHF. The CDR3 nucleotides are TGTGCCAGCGGACTGGGGAATTCAGCACAGCCCCAGCATTTT.

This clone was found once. For the CDR3, the DNA is TGCGCCAGCAGCGACTACAGGGCGTATGAGCAGTTCTTC. It codes for CASSDYRAYEQFF. The chain combines TRBV5-1 with TRBJ2-1; D is possibly TRBD1 (6 bases). Deletions cut 4 bases from V and 8 bases from J, with 13 bases between. Germline lookup yields CDR1 SGHRS and CDR2 YFSETQ. The CDR3 extends over 13 amino acids.

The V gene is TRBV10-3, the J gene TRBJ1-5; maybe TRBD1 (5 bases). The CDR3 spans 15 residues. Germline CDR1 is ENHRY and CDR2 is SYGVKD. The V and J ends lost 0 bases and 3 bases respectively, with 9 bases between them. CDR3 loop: CAISESAGTNQPQHF. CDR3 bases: TGTGCCATCAGTGAGTCGGCGGGGACCAATCAGCCCCAGCATTTT.

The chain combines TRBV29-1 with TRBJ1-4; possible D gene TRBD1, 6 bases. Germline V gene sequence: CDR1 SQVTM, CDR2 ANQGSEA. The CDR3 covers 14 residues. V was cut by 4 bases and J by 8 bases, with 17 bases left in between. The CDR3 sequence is CSVAGGRVGEKLFF. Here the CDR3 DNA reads TGCAGCGTTGCTGGGGGCAGGGTGGGCGAAAAACTGTTTTTT.

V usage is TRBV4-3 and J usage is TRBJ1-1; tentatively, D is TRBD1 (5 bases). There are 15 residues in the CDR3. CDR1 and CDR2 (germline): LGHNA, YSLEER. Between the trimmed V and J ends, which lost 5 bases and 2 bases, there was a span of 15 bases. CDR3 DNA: TGCGCCAGCAGCTCGCGGGGGACGGGAAACACTGAAGCTTTCTTT. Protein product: CASSSRGTGNTEAFF.

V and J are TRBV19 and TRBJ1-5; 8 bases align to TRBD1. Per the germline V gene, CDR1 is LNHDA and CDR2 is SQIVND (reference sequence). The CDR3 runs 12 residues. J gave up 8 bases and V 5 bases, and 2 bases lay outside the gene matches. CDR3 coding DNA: TGTGCCAGTAGTGACAGGGGAGAGCCCCAGCATTTT. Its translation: CASSDRGEPQHF.

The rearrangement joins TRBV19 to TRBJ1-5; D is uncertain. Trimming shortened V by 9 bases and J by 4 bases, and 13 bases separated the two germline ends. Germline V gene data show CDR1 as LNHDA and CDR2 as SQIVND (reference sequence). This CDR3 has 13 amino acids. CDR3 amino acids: CASRGETNQPQHF. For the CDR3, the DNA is TGTGCCAGCAGAGGCGAAACAAATCAGCCCCAGCATTTT.

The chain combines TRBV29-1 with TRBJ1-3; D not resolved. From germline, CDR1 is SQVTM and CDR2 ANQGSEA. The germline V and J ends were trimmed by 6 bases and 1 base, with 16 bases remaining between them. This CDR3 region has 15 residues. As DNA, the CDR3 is TGCAGCGTCCTCAGCGGGGAGGCTTCTGGAAACACCATATATTTT. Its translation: CSVLSGEASGNTIYF.

CDR3 in amino acids: CASSYQAGPYEQYF. CDR3 nucleotides: TGTGCCAGCAGTTATCAGGCAGGTCCCTACGAGCAGTACTTC. The V call is TRBV6-5, the J call TRBJ2-7, with D hard to call. The germline CDR1 and CDR2 sequences are MNHEY and SVGAGI. This CDR3 is built from 14 residues. The V gene lost 3 bases and the J gene lost 2 bases, with 11 bases spanning the gap.

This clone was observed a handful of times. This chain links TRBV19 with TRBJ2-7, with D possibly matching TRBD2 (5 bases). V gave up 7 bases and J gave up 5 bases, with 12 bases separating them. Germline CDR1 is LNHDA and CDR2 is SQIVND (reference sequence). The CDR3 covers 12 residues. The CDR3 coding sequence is TGTGCCAGTAATTCGGTCGGGGACGAGCAGTACTTC. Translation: CASNSVGDEQYF.

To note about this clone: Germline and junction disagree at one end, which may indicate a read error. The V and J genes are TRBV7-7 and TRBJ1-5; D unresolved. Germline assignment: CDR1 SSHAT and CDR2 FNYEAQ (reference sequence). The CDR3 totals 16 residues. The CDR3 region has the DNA TGTGCTAGCAGCTTAGTACGGCTGAGGGGCAATCAGCCCCAGCATTTT. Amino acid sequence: CASSLVRLRGNQPQHF.

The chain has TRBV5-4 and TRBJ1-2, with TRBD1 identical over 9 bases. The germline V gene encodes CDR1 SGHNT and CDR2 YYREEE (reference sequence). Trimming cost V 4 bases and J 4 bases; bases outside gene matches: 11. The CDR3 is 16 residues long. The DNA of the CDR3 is TGTGCCAGCAGCGAGGGGACAGGGCTTGGTGCCTATGGCTACACCTTC. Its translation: CASSEGTGLGAYGYTF.

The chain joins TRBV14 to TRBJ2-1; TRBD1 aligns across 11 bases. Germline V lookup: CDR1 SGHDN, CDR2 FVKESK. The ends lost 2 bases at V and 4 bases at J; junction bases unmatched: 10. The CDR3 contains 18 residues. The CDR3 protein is CASSQQTGTGGRYNEQFF. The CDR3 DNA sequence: TGTGCCAGCAGCCAACAAACCGGGACAGGGGGGAGGTACAATGAGCAGTTCTTC.

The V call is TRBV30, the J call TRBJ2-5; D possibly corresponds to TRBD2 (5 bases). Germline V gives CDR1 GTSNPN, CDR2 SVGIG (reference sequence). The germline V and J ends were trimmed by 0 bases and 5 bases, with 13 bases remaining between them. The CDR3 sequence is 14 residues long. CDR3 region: CAWSVWGTGETQYF. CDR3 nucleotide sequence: TGTGCCTGGAGTGTATGGGGTACGGGGGAGACCCAGTACTTC.

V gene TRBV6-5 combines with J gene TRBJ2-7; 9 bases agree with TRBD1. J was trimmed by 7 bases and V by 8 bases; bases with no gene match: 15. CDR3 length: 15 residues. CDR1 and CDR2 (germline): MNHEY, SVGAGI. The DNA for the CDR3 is TGTGCCAGCTCCGAATCCGGGACAGGGTCGAGGGAGCAGTACTTC. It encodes CASSESGTGSREQYF.

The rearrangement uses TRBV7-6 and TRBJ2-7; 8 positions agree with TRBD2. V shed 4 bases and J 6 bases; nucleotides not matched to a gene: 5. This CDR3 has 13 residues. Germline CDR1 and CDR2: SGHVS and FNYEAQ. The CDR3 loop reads CASSSREGFEQYF. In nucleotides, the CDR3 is TGTGCCAGCAGCTCCCGGGAGGGCTTCGAGCAGTACTTC.

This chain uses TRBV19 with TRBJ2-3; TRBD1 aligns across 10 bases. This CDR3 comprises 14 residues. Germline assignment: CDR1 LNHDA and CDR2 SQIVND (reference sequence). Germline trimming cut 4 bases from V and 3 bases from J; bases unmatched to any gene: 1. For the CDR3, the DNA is TGTGCCAGTAGTAGGACAGGGGGGACAGATACGCAGTATTTT. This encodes CASSRTGGTDTQYF.